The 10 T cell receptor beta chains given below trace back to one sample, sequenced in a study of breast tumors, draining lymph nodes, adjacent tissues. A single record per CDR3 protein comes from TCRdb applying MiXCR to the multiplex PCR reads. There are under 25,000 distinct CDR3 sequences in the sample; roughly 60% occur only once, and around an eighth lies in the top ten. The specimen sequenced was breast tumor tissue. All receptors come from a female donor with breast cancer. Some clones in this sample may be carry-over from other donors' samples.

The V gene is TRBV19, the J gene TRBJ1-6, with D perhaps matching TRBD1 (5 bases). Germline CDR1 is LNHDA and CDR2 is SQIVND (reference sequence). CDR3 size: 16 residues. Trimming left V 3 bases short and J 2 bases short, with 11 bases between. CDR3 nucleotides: TGTGCCAGTAGTATCTCTTCGACAGCCTATAATTCACCCCTCCACTTT. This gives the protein CASSISSTAYNSPLHF.

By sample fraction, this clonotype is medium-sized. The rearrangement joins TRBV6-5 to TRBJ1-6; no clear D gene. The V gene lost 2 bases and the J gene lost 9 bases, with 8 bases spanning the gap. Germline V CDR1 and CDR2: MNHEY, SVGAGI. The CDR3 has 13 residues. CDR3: CASSYRVSSPLHF. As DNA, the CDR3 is TGTGCCAGCAGTTACCGGGTTAGTTCACCCCTCCACTTT.

CDR3 loop: CASSAGTGGTGYTF. As DNA, the CDR3 is TGTGCCAGCAGCGCCGGGACAGGGGGCACTGGCTACACCTTC. The chain has TRBV7-3 and TRBJ1-2, with 12 bases lining up with TRBD1. The CDR3 has 14 amino acids. J was trimmed by 7 bases and V by 5 bases; bases with no gene match: 5. The germline V gene has CDR1 SGHTA and CDR2 FQGTGA.

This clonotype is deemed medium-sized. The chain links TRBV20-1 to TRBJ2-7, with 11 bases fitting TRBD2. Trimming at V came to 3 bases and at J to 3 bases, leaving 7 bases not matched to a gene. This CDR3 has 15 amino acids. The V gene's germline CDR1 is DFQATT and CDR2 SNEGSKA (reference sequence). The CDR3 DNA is TGCAGTGCTAGTTTTCTAGCGGGAGGTCTCTACGAGCAGTACTTC. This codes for CSASFLAGGLYEQYF.

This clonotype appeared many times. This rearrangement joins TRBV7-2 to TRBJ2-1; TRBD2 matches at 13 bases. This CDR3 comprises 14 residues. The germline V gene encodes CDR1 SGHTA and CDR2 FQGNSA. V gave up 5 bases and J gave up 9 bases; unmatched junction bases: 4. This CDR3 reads CASSKLAGGLEQFF. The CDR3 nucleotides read TGTGCCAGCAGCAAACTAGCGGGAGGGCTTGAGCAGTTCTTC.

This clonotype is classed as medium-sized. CDR3 DNA sequence: TGTGCCACCTTAGCGGTGGCGGGGGGCTACACCTTC. Translating it yields CATLAVAGGYTF. The J gene is TRBJ1-2, the V gene TRBV2; D unclear. The germline CDR1 and CDR2 sequences are SNHLY and FYNNEI. Trimming took off 10 bases at V and 8 bases at J, with 17 bases between the two ends. The CDR3 is 12 amino acids. Looking up the rest from reference TRBV2 and TRBJ1-2 gives the full variable domain: EPEVTQTPSHQVTQMGQEVILRCVPISNHLYFYWYRQILGQKVEFLVSFYNNEISEKSEIFDDQFSVERPDGSNFTLKIRSTKLEDSAMYFCATLAVAGGYTFGSGTRLTVV.

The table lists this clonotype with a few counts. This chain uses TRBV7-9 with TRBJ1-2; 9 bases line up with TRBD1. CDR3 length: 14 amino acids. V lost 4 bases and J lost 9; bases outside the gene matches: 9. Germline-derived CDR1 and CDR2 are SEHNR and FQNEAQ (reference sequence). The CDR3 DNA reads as TGTGCCAGCAGCTCGCTGGGACAGGGCAGCAGCTACACCTTC. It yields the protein CASSSLGQGSSYTF.

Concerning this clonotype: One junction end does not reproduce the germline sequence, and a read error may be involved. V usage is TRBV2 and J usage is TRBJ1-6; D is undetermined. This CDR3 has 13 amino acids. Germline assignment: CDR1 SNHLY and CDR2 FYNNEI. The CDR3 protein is CASTRAQNSPPHF. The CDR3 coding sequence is TGTGCCAGCACCAGAGCGCAGAATTCACCCCCCCACTTT. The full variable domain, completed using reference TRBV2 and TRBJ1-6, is EPEVTQTPSHQVTQMGQEVILRCVPISNHLYFYWYRQILGQKVEFLVSFYNNEISEKSEIFDDQFSVERPDGSNFTLKIRSTKLEDSAMYFCASTRAQNSPPHFGNGTRLTVT.

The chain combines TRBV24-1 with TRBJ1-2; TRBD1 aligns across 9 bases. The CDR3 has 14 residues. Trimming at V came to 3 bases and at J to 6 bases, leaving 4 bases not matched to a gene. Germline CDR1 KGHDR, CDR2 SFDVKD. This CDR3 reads CATSDRDRVHGYTF. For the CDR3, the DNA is TGTGCCACCAGTGATAGGGACAGGGTTCATGGCTACACCTTC.

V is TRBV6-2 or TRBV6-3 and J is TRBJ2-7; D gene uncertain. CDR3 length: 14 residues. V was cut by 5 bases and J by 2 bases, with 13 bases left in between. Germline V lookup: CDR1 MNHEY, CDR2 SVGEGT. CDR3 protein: CASSPEGGTYEQYF. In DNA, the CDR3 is TGTGCCAGCAGTCCAGAAGGCGGAACCTACGAGCAGTACTTC.